Given below is one T cell receptor (beta chain) in context. This clonotype has at least ten counts. Which antigen it targets is not known. The record has no base qualities; no much larger clone is one base away. This record belongs to a study of CD8 T cells in ankylosing spondylitis (dated by TCRdb to about 2017). The study in broad terms: The study set out to find disease-linked TCR variants by profiling T cell receptor beta repertoires in ankylosing spondylitis patients and healthy donors. Peripheral blood was sampled, and synovial fluid was also collected from ankylosing spondylitis patients. The full study cohort was made up of 25 to 30 ankylosing spondylitis patients and roughly 98 healthy donors.

Results and caveats for the whole study, not just this receptor: Some TCR beta motif variants had previously been reported in synovial fluid and blood of reactive arthritis patients, which suggested common disease-initiation mechanisms. In peripheral blood, the disease-linked clones were found at relatively low frequencies and had a CD8+ phenotype. A TCR beta motif made up of several highly homologous amino acid variants appeared to be characteristic of blood from ankylosing spondylitis patients. Significant enrichment of the disease-linked clones was reported in matched synovial fluid samples from ankylosing spondylitis patients.

The CDR3 contains 16 residues, cysteine and phenylalanine counted. Only the CDR3 portion is preserved as DNA: 48 bases, with reading frame beginning at the first base. CDR1 and CDR2, per the germline V gene, are SGHDT and YYEEEE. Cut back by 3 bases and 5 bases, the V and J ends lie 20 bases apart. Sequencing was performed on an Illumina HiSeq 2500. Quantitative 5'-RACE with molecular barcodes was the method used to prepare the TCR beta libraries. On the study's bioinformatics: A new computational method based on a probabilistic model of VDJ rearrangement was used to identify disease-linked TCR variants. TCRdb took the public reads, trimmed them with fastp at Q25, ran MiXCR for clone calling and kept in-frame beta chains. Every CDR3 protein is listed once, alongside the most common genes and DNA of its rows. What appears here as the V and J calls and clone size reflects TCRdb's work, not the paper's. The sample has some 290,000 distinct CDR3 sequences on record, roughly 20% of them singletons. Roughly 8% of the sample comes from the top ten.

The sequence came from a male donor with ankylosing spondylitis or in good health (not recorded which). Recombination linked TRBV5-6 to TRBJ1-1; possibly the D gene is TRBD1, per 6 matching bases. The source material was blood, either unsorted or a sorted T cell fraction (not recorded which). The CDR3 region: CASSWGPIDLGTEAFF. DNA sequence: TGTGCCAGCAGCTGGGGGCCTATCGACCTAGGGACTGAAGCTTTCTTT. Reference TRBV5-6 and TRBJ1-1 genes cover what lies past the CDR3, so the full variable domain is DAGVTQSPTHLIKTRGQQVTLRCSPKSGHDTVSWYQQALGQGPQFIFQYYEEEERQRGNFPDRFSGHQFPNYSSELNVNALLLGDSALYLCASSWGPIDLGTEAFFGQGTRLTVV.